This T cell receptor beta chain was retrieved from a study of cytomegalovirus exposure and HLA in healthy donors. Study-level background: About 85 million unique TCR sequences came from HLA-typed donors in an early release. Overall study findings and caveats: Indistinguishability led to the exclusion of some V segments, TRBV6-2 and TRBV6-3 included. Accurate prediction of most subjects' HLA-A and HLA-B alleles from TCR beta sequences was reported. Presence/absence analysis assumed near-uniform sequencing depth across donors.

In regard to this clone: The antigen is not known.

Looked up from germline, CDR1 is SGHTA and CDR2 is FQGNSA. The CDR3 consists of 18 residues. The V and J ends lost 1 base and 4 bases, in that order; junction bases with no gene match: 12. Researchers ran the PCR with 60 Vbeta and 13 Jbeta primers. Clones were read by immunoSEQ multiplex PCR, and TCRdb kept only the in-frame ones, dropping some. In the table there are around 210,000 clones, more than 75% of which are singletons. This sequence was found in a male donor in good health and CMV-seropositive. J is TRBJ2-3 and V is TRBV7-2, with 9 positions matching TRBD2. The specimen sequenced was PBMCs. In DNA form, the CDR3 reads TGTGCCAGCAGCTTAGAAGGCAGGAGGCGGGGGGGCCCAGATACGCAGTATTTT. Protein: CASSLEGRRRGGPDTQYF.